The TCR beta chain described here comes from a study of shared clonotypes between healthy human individuals (TCRdb year 2020). Regarding the study in general: Three men and a couple of women, aged 18 to 49 years, made up the cohort. Per donor, three plates each were used for CD4 naive and CD4 memory, two for CD8 naive, and one for CD8 memory. To estimate repertoire size and how much clonotype sharing occurs between individuals, the study deeply sequenced the blood TCR repertoires of a handful of healthy adults. To increase sequencing depth and limit assay-specific biases, TCR repertoire library preparation and sequencing were carried out by different laboratories using diverse techniques. Each donor's leukapheresis produced roughly between roughly 0.9 and 9 billion PBMCs. Findings and caveats that apply to the study as a whole: Only blood was sampled, and tissue TCR repertoires likely differ from those in blood. Approximately 5% of naive CD4, 3.5% of naive CD8, around 2.3% of memory CD4, and over 0.35% of memory CD8 clonotypes were shared across several donors. Rarefaction of sorted-subset datasets indicated incomplete sequencing despite the large sequencing depth. Higher generation probabilities were observed for clonotypes shared by all four sorted-subset donors than for non-shared clonotypes. Naive subsets generally had larger estimated clonotype richness than memory subsets. Because the study included a small number of donors, the genetic and exposure-history diversity represented was limited. Pairwise subsampling led to the expectation that sequencing depth would affect the degree of clonotype sharing among donors.

Here V drops 4 bases and J drops 6 bases, and the junction holds 6 bases not matched to any gene. Including the terminal cysteine and phenylalanine, the CDR3 comprises 16 residues. The retained sequence is limited to the CDR3, 48 bases, with the frame set at the first base. Taken from the germline V gene, the CDR1 and CDR2 loops are MGHRA and YSYEKL. TCR CDR3 regions were amplified from genomic DNA by multiplex PCR using the deep immunoSEQ assay. Extracted genomic DNA from each cell subset was distributed evenly across all wells of several immunoSEQ 96-well plates, and each plate was treated as a replicate. For sorted subsets, about 200 ng genomic DNA, equal to 30,000 or so T cell genomes, was loaded into each replicate PCR. Purified libraries were measured with a Qubit 3.0 fluorometer, size-checked on a Bioanalyzer 2100, and measured again with the KAPA Library Quantification kit. Each immunoSEQ 96-well plate was sequenced on its own single-read 150-cycle Illumina NextSeq 550 flow cell. Regarding the original processing steps: Because the immunoSEQ output included only junctional sequences and no quality scores, the filtering could not be the same as the filtering used for full-length reads. Sequences were annotated with PyIR, a Python wrapper for IgBLAST v1.9, and V/J genes and CDR3 were assigned using IMGT germline references. Any read was removed if the V/J assignment was weak (E-value above 1e-6), the CDR3 was missing, or the read contained stop codons, out-of-frame junctions, or ambiguous translated residues. V3J clonotypes were defined as sequences sharing the same inferred V gene, J gene, and CDR3 amino acid sequence. The percentage overlap between two repertoires was calculated by dividing the number of shared unique clonotypes by the size of the smaller repertoire. Repertoire richness was assessed with RTK rarefaction, the Chao1 estimator, and Recon v2.1 estimates of unobserved clonotypes. OLGA was used to compute generation probabilities for all TCRbeta clonotypes that the gDNA method yielded from a handful of donors. TCRdb stores this immuneACCESS table with in-frame sequences only. Part of the clones is absent; in the studies checked, under half of the shortfall reflects unresolved V genes, and no reason is known for the rest. The V and J calls and clone size were taken over from that table, and D and trimming were inferred from the DNA. Within this sample are millions of clones, with about 93% of them counted one time only. The ten largest clonotypes hold approximately 1.7% of the sample.

CD8 naive samples were CD45RO-negative cells positively selected for CCR7, giving a CD45RA+CCR7+ population that excluded TemRA cells. Donors were healthy HIV-negative adults with no recently reported acute infections or vaccinations. All donors were Caucasian adults living in Nashville, Tennessee, USA. Blood was collected by leukapheresis, and PBMCs were isolated by Ficoll-Histopaque density gradient centrifugation and then cryopreserved in liquid nitrogen vapor phase. Analytical flow cytometry was used to check the purity and quantity of each magnetically sorted T cell population. Each sorted fraction had its genomic DNA isolated and then quantified by UV absorbance on a Nanodrop 2000c. As concerns this clone: The specificity of this receptor is unknown. There are no base qualities to consult, and no much larger clone falls within one base.

The sample comprised naive CD8+ T cells from PBMCs. The cell subset or site label, as the study defines it: CD45RA+CCR7+. The TCR was taken from a man aged 18 to 30 in good health. Some clones in this sample may be carry-over from other donors' samples. In this chain, TRBV4-1 is recombined with TRBJ2-1, with TRBD2 identical over 13 junction bases. Read as DNA, the sequence is TGCGCCAGCAGCCGCACGGGACTAGCGGGACTCAATGAGCAGTTCTTC. Translated, this is CASSRTGLAGLNEQFF.